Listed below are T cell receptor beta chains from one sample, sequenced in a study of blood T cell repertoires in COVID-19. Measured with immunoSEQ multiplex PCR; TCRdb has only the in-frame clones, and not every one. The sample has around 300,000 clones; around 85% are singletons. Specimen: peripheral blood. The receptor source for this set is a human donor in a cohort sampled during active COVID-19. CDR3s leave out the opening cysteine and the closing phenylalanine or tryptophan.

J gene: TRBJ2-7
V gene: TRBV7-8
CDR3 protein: ASSVEQGSYEQY

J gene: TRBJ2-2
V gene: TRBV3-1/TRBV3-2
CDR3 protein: ASSKDRRAGGTNTGELF

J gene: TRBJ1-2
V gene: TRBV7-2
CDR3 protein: ASGKGGQNPGYT

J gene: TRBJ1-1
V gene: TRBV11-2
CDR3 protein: ASKLTGPTEAF

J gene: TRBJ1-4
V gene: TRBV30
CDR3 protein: AWRRGQGHPEKLF

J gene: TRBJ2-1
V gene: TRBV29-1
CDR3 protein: SASRTSNEQF

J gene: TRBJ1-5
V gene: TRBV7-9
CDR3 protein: ASSRTGGNQPQH

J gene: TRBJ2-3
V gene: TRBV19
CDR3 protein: ASSRGTALRPDTQY

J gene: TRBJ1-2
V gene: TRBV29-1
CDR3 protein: SVAFTNPGQGT

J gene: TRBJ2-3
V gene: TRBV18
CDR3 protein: ASSPLVADTQY

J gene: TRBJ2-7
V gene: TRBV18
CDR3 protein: ASSQEAGGSSYEQY

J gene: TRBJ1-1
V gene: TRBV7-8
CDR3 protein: ASSLRNNLGAF

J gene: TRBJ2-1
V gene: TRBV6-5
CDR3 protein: ASSYAGSSYNEQF

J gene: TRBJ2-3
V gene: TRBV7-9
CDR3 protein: ASNSRGRSTDTQY

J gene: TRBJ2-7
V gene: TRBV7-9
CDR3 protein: ASSSTSGGRYEQY

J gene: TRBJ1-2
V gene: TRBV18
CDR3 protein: ASSPPVDLYGYT

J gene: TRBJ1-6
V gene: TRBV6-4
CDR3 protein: ASSDSRGGSLH